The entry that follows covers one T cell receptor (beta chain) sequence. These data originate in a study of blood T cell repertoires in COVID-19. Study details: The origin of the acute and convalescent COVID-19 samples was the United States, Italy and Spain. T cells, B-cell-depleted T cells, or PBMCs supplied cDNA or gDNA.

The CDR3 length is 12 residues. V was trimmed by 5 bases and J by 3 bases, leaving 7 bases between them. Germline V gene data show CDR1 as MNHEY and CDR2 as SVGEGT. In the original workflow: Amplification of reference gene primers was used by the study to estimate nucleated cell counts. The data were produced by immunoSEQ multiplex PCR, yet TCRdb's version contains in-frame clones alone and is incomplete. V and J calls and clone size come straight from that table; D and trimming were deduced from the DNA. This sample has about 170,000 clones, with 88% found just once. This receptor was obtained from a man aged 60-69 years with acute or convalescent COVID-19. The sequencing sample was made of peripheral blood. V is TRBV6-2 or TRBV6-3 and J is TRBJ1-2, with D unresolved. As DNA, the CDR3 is TGTGCCAGCAGTGGAGGCGACTATGGCTACACCTTC. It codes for CASSGGDYGYTF.